This T cell receptor beta chain was profiled in a study of beta chain features in type 1 diabetes. About the research overall: No age, gender or cell yield differences were seen between patients and healthy donors. The examined sorted cells totaled about 110 million across samples.

Study conclusions and caveats: TCRB CDR3s from Type 1 diabetes patients were moderately but significantly shorter in all four CD4+ subsets. Equally in patients and controls, PCR might preferentially amplify shorter templates.

Germline V CDR1 and CDR2: SGHRS, YFSETQ. Trimming cost V 0 bases and J 0 bases, with 10 bases left between them. The CDR3 covers 15 residues. This clone was seen a few times. What it binds is not known. Expressed TCRB transcripts were sequenced because the entire RNA isolate underwent reverse transcription. Assay used: immunoSEQ multiplex PCR; TCRdb lists only in-frame clones, some missing. The sample includes 630,000 or so clones, about an eighth of them seen just once. J is TRBJ2-7 and V is TRBV5-1; tentatively, D is TRBD2 (6 bases). Sequencing was done on a sample of naive CD4+ T cells from blood. This sequence originates from a man younger than 35 with type 1 diabetes. CDR3 nucleotides: TGCGCCAGCAGCTTGGCGGCGGGGTACTCCTACGAGCAGTACTTC. It translates to CASSLAAGYSYEQYF. Using reference TRBV5-1 and TRBJ2-7 for the parts outside the CDR3, the full variable domain is KAGVTQTPRYLIKTRGQQVTLSCSPISGHRSVSWYQQTPGQGLQFLFEYFSETQRNKGNFPGRFSGRQFSNSRSEMNVSTLELGDSALYLCASSLAAGYSYEQYFGPGTRLTVT.